The 10 T cell receptor beta chains given below trace back to one sample, sequenced in a study of shared clonotypes between healthy human individuals. TCRdb's copy holds only in-frame clones and misses some; the assay was immunoSEQ multiplex PCR. This sample carries nearly 2 million clones, 85% to 95% of them seen once, and the ten largest clones take 0.95% to 1.5%. Naivety among CD8 cells was defined by CD45RO negativity and positive CCR7 selection, thereby excluding terminally differentiated effector memory CD45RA+ cells. The sample consisted of naive CD8+ T cells sorted from blood. These receptors were collected from a man between 18 and 35 years old in good health.

This rearrangement joins TRBV5-1 to TRBJ1-6; 8 bases line up with TRBD1. Germline CDR1 SGHRS, CDR2 YFSETQ. The length of the CDR3 is 15 residues. V lost 5 bases, J lost 6 bases, and 7 bases stayed unmatched. In DNA form, the CDR3 reads TGCGCCAGCAGGCCCGGGACAGGCGTTAATTCACCCCTCCACTTT. It translates to CASRPGTGVNSPLHF.

The chain couples TRBV7-2 to TRBJ2-7, with D possibly matching TRBD1 (6 bases). The CDR3 contains 14 residues. Germline lookup yields CDR1 SGHTA and CDR2 FQGNSA. The ends were cut back, 5 bases at V and 4 bases at J, with 15 bases in the middle. The DNA of the CDR3 is TGTGCCAGCAGCCTACCACACAGGGCGTACGAGCAGTACTTC. This sequence encodes CASSLPHRAYEQYF.

The chain combines TRBV21-1 with TRBJ2-7. TRBV21-1 is classified as a pseudogene. The CDR3 length is 12 residues. CDR3: CASSLRRANEYF. As DNA, the CDR3 is TGTGCCAGCAGCCTCCGCCGGGCGAACGAGTACTTC.

This chain links TRBV10-3 with TRBJ2-3; 14 bases are shared with TRBD2. The germline V gene encodes CDR1 ENHRY and CDR2 SYGVKD. V shed 10 bases and J 5 bases; nucleotides not matched to a gene: 5. This CDR3 spans 14 amino acids. CDR3 in amino acids: CATGTSGREDTQYF. The CDR3, as DNA: TGTGCCACAGGGACTAGCGGGAGAGAAGATACGCAGTATTTT.

This clone showed up just once. The chain couples TRBV11-2 to TRBJ2-2; a weak D match, TRBD1 (6 bases). V gave up 7 bases and J gave up 4 bases, with 16 bases separating them. The CDR3 has 15 residues. Germline loops: CDR1 SGHAT, CDR2 FQNNGV. The CDR3 sequence: CASTSEDRATGELFF. CDR3 nucleotides: TGTGCCAGCACCTCAGAGGACAGAGCCACCGGGGAGCTGTTTTTT.

Turning to this clone: This sample includes further DNA sequences coding for the same CDR3. The rearrangement links TRBV7-6 to TRBJ2-7; no reliable D call. CDR1 is SGHVS and CDR2 is FNYEAQ in the germline V gene. The CDR3 length is 15 residues. The V end lost 0 bases, the J end lost 0 bases, and 9 bases lay between the germline ends. CDR3 region: CASSLALGSSYEQYF. The CDR3 DNA follows: TGTGCCAGCAGCTTAGCGTTGGGAAGCTCCTACGAGCAGTACTTC.

The chain joins TRBV9 to TRBJ1-3; 8 bases are shared with TRBD1. Trimming took 3 bases from V and 9 from J; bases not matched to a gene: 8. The CDR3 is 14 residues long. Germline CDR1 reads SGDLS; CDR2 reads YYNGEE. The CDR3 DNA is TGTGCCAGCAGCGCGGACAGGGCGCCAGGCACCATATATTTT. As protein: CASSADRAPGTIYF.

The V call is TRBV4-1, the J call TRBJ2-1, with 9 positions matching TRBD2. CDR3 length equals 17 residues. Germline values: CDR1 MGHRA, CDR2 YSYEKL. V shed 0 bases and J 4 bases; nucleotides not matched to a gene: 7. CDR3 DNA sequence: TGCGCCAGCAGCCAAGAGTCGGCTAGCGGGGCGTACAATGAGCAGTTCTTC. Protein product: CASSQESASGAYNEQFF.

This chain joins TRBV6-1 and TRBJ2-7; perhaps TRBD1 as D (5 bases). This CDR3 has 10 amino acids. Germline CDR1 is MNHNS and CDR2 is SASEGT. V was clipped by 9 bases and J by 6 bases, with 9 bases between them. In nucleotides, the CDR3 is TGTGCCAGTGGGGCCGGCGAGCAGTACTTC. Translated, it gives CASGAGEQYF.

CDR3 DNA: TGTGCCAGCAGCTTGGGACTAGTCGGCCACGAGCAGTACTTC. Its translation: CASSLGLVGHEQYF. The chain joins TRBV5-6 to TRBJ2-7; tentative D call: TRBD2 (6 bases). The germline V gene has CDR1 SGHDT and CDR2 YYEEEE. The CDR3 covers 14 residues. Trimming stripped 0 bases from V and 5 bases from J, with 12 bases between.